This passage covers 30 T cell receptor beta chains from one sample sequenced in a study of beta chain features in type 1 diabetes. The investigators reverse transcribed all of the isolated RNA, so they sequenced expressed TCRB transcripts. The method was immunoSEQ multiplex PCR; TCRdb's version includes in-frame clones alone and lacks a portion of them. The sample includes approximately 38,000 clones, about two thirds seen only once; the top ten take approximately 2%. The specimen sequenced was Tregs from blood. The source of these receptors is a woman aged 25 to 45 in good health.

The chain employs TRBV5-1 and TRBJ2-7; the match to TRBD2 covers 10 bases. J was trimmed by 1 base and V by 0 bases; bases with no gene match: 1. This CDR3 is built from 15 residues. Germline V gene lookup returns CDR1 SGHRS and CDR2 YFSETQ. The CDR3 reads CASSLGLAGSYEQYF. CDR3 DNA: TGCGCCAGCAGCTTGGGACTAGCGGGTTCCTACGAGCAGTACTTC. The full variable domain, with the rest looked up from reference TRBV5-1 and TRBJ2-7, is KAGVTQTPRYLIKTRGQQVTLSCSPISGHRSVSWYQQTPGQGLQFLFEYFSETQRNKGNFPGRFSGRQFSNSRSEMNVSTLELGDSALYLCASSLGLAGSYEQYFGPGTRLTVT.

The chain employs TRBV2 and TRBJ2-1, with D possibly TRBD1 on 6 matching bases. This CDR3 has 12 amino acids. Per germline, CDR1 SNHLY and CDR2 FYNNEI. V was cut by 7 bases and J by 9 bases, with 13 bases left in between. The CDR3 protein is CASKKQGAEQFF. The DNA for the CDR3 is TGTGCCAGCAAGAAACAGGGCGCTGAGCAGTTCTTC.

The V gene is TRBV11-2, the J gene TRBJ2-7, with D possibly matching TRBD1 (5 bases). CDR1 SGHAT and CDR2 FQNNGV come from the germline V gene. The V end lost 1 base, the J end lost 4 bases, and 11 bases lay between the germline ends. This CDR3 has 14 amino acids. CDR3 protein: CASSLVPGPYEQYF. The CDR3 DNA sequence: TGTGCCAGCAGCTTAGTTCCAGGGCCTTACGAGCAGTACTTC.

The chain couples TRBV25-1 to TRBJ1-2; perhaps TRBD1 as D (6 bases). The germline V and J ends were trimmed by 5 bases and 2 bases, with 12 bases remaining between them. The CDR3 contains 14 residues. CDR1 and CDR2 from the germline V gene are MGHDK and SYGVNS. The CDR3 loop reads CASSTLTGNYGYTF. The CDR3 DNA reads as TGTGCCAGCAGTACGTTAACAGGGAACTATGGCTACACCTTC.

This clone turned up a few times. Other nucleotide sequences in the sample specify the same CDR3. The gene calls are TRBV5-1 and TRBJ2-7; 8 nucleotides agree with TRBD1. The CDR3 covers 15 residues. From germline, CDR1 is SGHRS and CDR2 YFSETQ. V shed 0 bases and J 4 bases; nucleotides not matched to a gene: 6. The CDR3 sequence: CASSLAGTGGYEQYF. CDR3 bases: TGCGCCAGCAGCTTGGCCGGGACAGGAGGTTACGAGCAGTACTTC.

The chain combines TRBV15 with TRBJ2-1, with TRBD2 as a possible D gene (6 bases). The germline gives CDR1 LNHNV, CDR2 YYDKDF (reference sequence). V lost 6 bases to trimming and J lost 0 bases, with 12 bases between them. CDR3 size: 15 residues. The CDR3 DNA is TGTGCCACCAGTAAAGCGGGTACCTCCTACAATGAGCAGTTCTTC. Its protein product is CATSKAGTSYNEQFF.

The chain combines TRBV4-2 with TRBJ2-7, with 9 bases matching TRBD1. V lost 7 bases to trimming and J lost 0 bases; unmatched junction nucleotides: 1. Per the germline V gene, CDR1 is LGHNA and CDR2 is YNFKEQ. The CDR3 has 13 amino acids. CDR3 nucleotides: TGTGCCAGCACGGGACAGGGCTCCTACGAGCAGTACTTC. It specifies CASTGQGSYEQYF.

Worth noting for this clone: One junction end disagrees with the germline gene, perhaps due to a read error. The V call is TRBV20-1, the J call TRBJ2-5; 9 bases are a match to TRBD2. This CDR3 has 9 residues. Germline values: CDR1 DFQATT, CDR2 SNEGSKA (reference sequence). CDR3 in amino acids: CSAGLAFNF. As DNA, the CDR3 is TGCAGTGCTGGACTAGCGTTCAACTTC.

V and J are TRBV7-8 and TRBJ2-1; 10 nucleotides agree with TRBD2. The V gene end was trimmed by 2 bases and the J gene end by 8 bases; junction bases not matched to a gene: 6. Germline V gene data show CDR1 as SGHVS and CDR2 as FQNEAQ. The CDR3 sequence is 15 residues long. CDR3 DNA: TGTGCCAGCAGCTTACCTAGCGGGAGTCTCCATGAGCAGTTCTTC. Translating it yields CASSLPSGSLHEQFF.

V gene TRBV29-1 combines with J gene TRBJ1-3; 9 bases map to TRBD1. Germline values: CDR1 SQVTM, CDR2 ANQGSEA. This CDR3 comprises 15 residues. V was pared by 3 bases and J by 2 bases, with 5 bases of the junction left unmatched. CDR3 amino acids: CSVETWDRAGNTIYF. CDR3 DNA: TGCAGCGTTGAGACGTGGGACAGGGCTGGAAACACCATATATTTT. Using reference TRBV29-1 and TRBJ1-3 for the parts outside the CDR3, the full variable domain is SAVISQKPSRDICQRGTSLTIQCQVDSQVTMMFWYRQQPGQSLTLIATANQGSEATYESGFVIDKFPISRPNLTFSTLTVSNMSPEDSSIYLCSVETWDRAGNTIYFGEGSWLTVV.

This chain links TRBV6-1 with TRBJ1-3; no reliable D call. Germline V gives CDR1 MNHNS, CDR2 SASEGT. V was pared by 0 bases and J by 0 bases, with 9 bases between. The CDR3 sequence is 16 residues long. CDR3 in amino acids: CASSEAVSTSGNTIYF. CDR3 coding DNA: TGTGCCAGCAGTGAAGCAGTTAGCACCTCTGGAAACACCATATATTTT.

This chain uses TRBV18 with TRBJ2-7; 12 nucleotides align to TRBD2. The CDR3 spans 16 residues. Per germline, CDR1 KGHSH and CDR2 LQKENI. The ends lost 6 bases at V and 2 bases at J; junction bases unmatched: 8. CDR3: CASSTTSSGRAYEQYF. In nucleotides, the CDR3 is TGTGCCAGCTCGACCACCTCTAGCGGGAGGGCCTACGAGCAGTACTTC.

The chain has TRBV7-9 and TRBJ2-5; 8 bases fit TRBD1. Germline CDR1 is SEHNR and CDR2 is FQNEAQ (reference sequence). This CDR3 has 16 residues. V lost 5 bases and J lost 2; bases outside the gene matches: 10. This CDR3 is CASSQNQGTGQETQYF. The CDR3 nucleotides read TGTGCCAGCAGCCAAAATCAAGGGACAGGTCAAGAGACCCAGTACTTC.

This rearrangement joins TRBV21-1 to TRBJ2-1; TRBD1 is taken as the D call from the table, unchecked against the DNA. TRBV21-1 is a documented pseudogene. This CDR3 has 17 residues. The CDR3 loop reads CASSKGASSVSYNEQFF. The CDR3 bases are TGTGCCAGCAGCAAAGGGGCCAGCTCAGTCTCCTACAATGAGCAGTTCTTC.

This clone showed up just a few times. The CDR3 region has the DNA TGTGCCAGCAGCGTAGTTGGGACTAGCGGGCAAGAGACCCAGTACTTC. Its protein product is CASSVVGTSGQETQYF. The V gene is TRBV9, the J gene TRBJ2-5; 12 bases are shared with TRBD2. The V gene's germline CDR1 is SGDLS and CDR2 YYNGEE. V shed 0 bases and J 2 bases; nucleotides not matched to a gene: 2. The CDR3 extends over 16 amino acids.

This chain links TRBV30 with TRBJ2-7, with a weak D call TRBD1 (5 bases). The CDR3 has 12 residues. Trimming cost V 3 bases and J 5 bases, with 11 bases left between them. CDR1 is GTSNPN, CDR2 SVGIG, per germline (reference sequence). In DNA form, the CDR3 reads TGTGCCTGGAGGGCGACAGTTCACGAGCAGTACTTC. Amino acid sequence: CAWRATVHEQYF.

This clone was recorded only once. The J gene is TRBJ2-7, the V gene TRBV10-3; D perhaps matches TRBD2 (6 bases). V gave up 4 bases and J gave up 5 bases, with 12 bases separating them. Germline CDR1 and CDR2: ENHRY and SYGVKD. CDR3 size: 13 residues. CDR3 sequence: CAISVAGMHEQYF. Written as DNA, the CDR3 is TGTGCCATCAGTGTTGCGGGGATGCACGAGCAGTACTTC.

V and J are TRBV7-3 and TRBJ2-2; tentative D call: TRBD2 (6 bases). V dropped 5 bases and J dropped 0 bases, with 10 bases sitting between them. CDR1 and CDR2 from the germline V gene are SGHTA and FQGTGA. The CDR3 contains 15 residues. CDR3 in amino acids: CASSTGLANTGELFF. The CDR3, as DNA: TGTGCCAGCAGCACGGGACTGGCGAACACCGGGGAGCTGTTTTTT.

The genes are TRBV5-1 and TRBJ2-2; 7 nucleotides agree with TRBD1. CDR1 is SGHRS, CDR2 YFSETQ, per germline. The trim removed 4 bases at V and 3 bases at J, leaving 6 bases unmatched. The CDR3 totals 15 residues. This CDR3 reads CASSLGQEYTGELFF. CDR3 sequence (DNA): TGCGCCAGCAGCCTTGGACAGGAATACACCGGGGAGCTGTTTTTT.

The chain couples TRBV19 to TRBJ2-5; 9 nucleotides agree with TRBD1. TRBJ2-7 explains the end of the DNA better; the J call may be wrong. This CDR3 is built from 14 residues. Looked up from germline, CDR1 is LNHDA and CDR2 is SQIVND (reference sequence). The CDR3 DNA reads TGTGCCAGTATGAGAGGACAGGGGCCCTACGAGCAGTACTTC. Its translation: CASMRGQGPYEQYF.

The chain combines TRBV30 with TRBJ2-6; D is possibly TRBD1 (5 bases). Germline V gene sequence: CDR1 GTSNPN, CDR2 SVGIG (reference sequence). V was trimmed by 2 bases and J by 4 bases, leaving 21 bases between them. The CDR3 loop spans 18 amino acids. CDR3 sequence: CAWSWLGLSGPGANVLTF. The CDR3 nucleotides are TGTGCCTGGAGTTGGCTGGGGCTCTCTGGTCCGGGGGCCAACGTCCTGACTTTC.

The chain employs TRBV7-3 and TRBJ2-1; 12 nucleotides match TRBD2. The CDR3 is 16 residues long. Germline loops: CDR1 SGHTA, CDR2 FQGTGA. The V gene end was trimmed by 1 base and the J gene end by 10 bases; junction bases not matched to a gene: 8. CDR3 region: CASSLNSLAGGAEQFF. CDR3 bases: TGTGCCAGCAGCTTAAATTCACTAGCGGGAGGCGCGGAGCAGTTCTTC. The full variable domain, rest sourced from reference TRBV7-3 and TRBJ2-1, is GAGVSQTPSNKVTEKGKYVELRCDPISGHTALYWYRQSLGQGPEFLIYFQGTGAADDSGLPNDRFFAVRPEGSVSTLKIQRTERGDSAVYLCASSLNSLAGGAEQFFGPGTRLTVL.

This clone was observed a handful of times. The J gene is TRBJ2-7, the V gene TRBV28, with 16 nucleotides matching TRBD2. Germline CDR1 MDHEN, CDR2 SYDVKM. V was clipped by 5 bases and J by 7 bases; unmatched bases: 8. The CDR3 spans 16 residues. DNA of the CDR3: TGTGCCAGCAGTCCCCCGGGACTAGCGGGAGGGACTGAGCAGTACTTC. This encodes CASSPPGLAGGTEQYF.

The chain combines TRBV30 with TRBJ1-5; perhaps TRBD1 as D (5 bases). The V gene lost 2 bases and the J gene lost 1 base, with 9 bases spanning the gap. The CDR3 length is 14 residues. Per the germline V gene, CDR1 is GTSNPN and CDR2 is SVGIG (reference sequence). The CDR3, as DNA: TGTGCCTGGAGTCCAGGGATGAGCAATCAGCCCCAGCATTTT. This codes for CAWSPGMSNQPQHF.

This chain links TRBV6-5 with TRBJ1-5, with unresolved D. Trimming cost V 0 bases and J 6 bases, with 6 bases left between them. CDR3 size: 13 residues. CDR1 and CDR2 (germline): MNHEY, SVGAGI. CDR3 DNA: TGTGCCAGCAGTTACTCCGTCGGTCAGCCCCAGCATTTT. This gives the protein CASSYSVGQPQHF.

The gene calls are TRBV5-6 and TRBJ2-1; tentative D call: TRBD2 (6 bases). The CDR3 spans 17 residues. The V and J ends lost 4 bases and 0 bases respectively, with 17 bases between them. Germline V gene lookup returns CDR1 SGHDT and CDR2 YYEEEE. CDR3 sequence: CASSLVGGIYSYNEQFF. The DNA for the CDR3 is TGTGCCAGCAGCCTAGTCGGGGGAATTTACTCCTACAATGAGCAGTTCTTC.

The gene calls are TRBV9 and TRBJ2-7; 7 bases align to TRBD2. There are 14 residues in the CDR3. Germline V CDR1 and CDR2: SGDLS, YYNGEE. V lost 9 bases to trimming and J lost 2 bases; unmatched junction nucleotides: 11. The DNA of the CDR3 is TGTGCCACGAGCGGGACTCTAGCTACCTACGAGCAGTACTTC. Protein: CATSGTLATYEQYF.

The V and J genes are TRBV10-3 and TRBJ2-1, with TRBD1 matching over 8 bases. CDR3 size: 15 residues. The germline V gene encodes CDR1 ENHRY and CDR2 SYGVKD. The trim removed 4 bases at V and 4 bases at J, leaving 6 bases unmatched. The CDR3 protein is CAISGWDRTYNEQFF. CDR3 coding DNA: TGTGCCATCAGTGGTTGGGACAGGACTTACAATGAGCAGTTCTTC.

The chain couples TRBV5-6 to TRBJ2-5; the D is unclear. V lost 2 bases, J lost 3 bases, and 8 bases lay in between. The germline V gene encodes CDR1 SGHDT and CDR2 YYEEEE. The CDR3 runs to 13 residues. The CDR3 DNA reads TGTGCCAGCAGCTTCACCTCGGAAGAGACCCAGTACTTC. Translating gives CASSFTSEETQYF.

This chain's CDR3 is CASSEGGQGYEQYF. The CDR3 nucleotides are TGTGCCAGCAGCGAAGGAGGACAGGGTTACGAGCAGTACTTC. The chain joins TRBV7-9 to TRBJ2-7; 8 bases align to TRBD1. CDR1 and CDR2 from the germline V gene are SEHNR and FQNEAQ (reference sequence). CDR3 length: 14 amino acids. V lost 5 bases and J lost 4; bases outside the gene matches: 7.